This section outlines one TCR beta chain sequence together with its context. The data belong to a study of cytomegalovirus exposure and HLA in healthy donors. Whole-study context: Clustering assigned approximately 78% of the 350 to 450 genotyped donors to the Caucasian-associated ancestry cluster.

Trimming took 5 bases from V and 0 from J, leaving 14 bases between them. Looked up from germline, CDR1 is SGHVS and CDR2 is FNYEAQ. The CDR3 totals 17 residues. 60 Vbeta and 13 Jbeta primers were used in PCR. Profiling relied on immunoSEQ multiplex PCR, and the TCRdb table lists in-frame clones only, not all of them. The profile shows 100,000 or so clones, roughly 88% of them singletons. Although they were nominally healthy when sampled, donors likely had unrecorded immune exposures. Material for sequencing was PBMCs. The chain combines TRBV7-6 with TRBJ2-6; D unresolved. This TCR was recovered from a woman aged 18-35 years in good health and CMV-seronegative. For the CDR3, the DNA is TGTGCCAGCAGCCTTAGATCTACAGTCTCTGGGGCCAACGTCCTGACTTTC. Translated, it gives CASSLRSTVSGANVLTF.